The rows below give T cell receptor beta chains drawn from one sample of a study of cytomegalovirus exposure and HLA in healthy donors. Only in-frame clones appear in the TCRdb table, and some are missing; sequencing was by immunoSEQ multiplex PCR. The sample has roughly 84,000 clones, and its top ten clones hold approximately 0.63%. The specimen sequenced was PBMCs. The receptors were sampled from a man aged 45-60 years in good health and CMV-seronegative. Each CDR3 is given with its conserved first and last residue. The D gene is left open where the match is weak.

j_gene	d_gene	v_gene	CDR3aa	CDR3nt
TRBJ2-7	-	TRBV19	CASSITGSSYEQYF	TGTGCCAGTAGTATTACAGGGAGCTCCTACGAGCAGTACTTC
TRBJ1-1	-	TRBV2	CASSRGDREAFF	TGTGCCAGCAGTCGGGGGGACCGTGAAGCTTTCTTT
TRBJ2-7	-	TRBV6-5	CASRGDKNYEQYF	TGTGCCAGCAGAGGGGACAAGAACTACGAGCAGTACTTC
TRBJ1-2	-	TRBV6-1	CASSERDKSGYTF	TGTGCCAGCAGTGAGAGGGATAAAAGCGGCTACACCTTC
TRBJ2-7	TRBD2	TRBV7-6	CASSLRGGVSYEQYF	TGTGCCAGCAGCTTACGCGGGGGAGTCTCCTACGAGCAGTACTTC
TRBJ2-3	TRBD2	TRBV6-1	CASSPREGVDTQYF	TGTGCCAGCAGTCCCCGGGAGGGGGTGGATACGCAGTATTTT
TRBJ2-1	TRBD2	TRBV18	CASSLLAGTGNEQFF	TGTGCCAGCTCGCTTCTAGCGGGGACGGGCAATGAGCAGTTCTTC
TRBJ1-5	-	TRBV27	CASSLRQGSSQPQHF	TGTGCCAGCAGTTTACGGCAGGGGAGCAGTCAGCCCCAGCATTTT
TRBJ1-1	TRBD1	TRBV11-2	CASSLAPTGGGEAFF	TGTGCCAGCAGCTTAGCTCCGACAGGGGGGGGTGAAGCTTTCTTT
TRBJ1-1	TRBD1	TRBV11-3	CASSKTGYTEAFF	TGTGCCAGCAGCAAGACAGGGTACACTGAAGCTTTCTTT
TRBJ1-1	-	TRBV6-6	CASPRDQEHTEAFF	TGTGCCAGCCCCCGAGACCAGGAACACACTGAAGCTTTCTTT
TRBJ2-4	-	TRBV25-1	CASSESGKGQDIQYF	TGTGCCAGCAGTGAAAGTGGGAAGGGGCAGGACATTCAGTACTTC
TRBJ1-2	TRBD1	TRBV7-6	CASSLNPGQGGGYTF	TGTGCCAGCAGCTTAAATCCGGGACAGGGGGGAGGCTACACCTTC
TRBJ1-5	-	TRBV6-6	CASRPGESSNQPQHF	TGTGCCAGCAGACCAGGGGAGTCCAGCAATCAGCCCCAGCATTTT
TRBJ1-2	-	TRBV28	CASSLSGLLRVYGYTF	TGTGCCAGCAGTTTGTCGGGACTCCTGAGGGTTTATGGCTACACCTTC
TRBJ2-5	-	TRBV13	CASSLGKRMYF	TGTGCCAGCAGCTTAGGCAAGCGAATGTACTTC
TRBJ2-2	-	TRBV28	CASSLIRGTGELFF	TGTGCCAGCAGTTTGATTCGGGGCACCGGGGAGCTGTTTTTT
TRBJ2-1	-	TRBV28	CASKTGSFNEQFF	TGTGCCAGTAAGACAGGTTCCTTCAATGAGCAGTTCTTC
TRBJ1-6	TRBD1	TRBV6-1	CASSEAAGQGASPLHF	TGTGCCAGCAGTGAAGCCGCGGGGCAGGGGGCTTCACCCCTCCACTTT
TRBJ1-2	TRBD1	TRBV27	CASRTGTGGAYGYTF	TGTGCCAGCAGGACCGGGACAGGGGGCGCGTATGGCTACACCTTC
TRBJ1-4	-	TRBV6-5	CASSYSRKHNEKLFF	TGTGCCAGCAGTTACAGTCGTAAACATAATGAAAAACTGTTTTTT
TRBJ1-1	-	TRBV28	CASSLQGTEAFF	TGTGCCAGCAGTTTACAGGGGACTGAAGCTTTCTTT
TRBJ2-3	TRBD2	TRBV28	CASSLSAGGVADTQYF	TGTGCCAGCAGTTTATCGGCGGGGGGCGTCGCAGATACGCAGTATTTT
TRBJ2-7	-	TRBV10-1	CASTLRHRAWGCEQYF	TGCGCCAGCACCTTAAGACACAGGGCCTGGGGTTGCGAGCAGTACTTC
TRBJ1-2	-	TRBV19	CASSIDSHRAYGYTF	TGTGCCAGTAGTATAGATTCTCACAGAGCCTATGGCTACACCTTC
TRBJ1-2	-	TRBV6-5	CASSPNLANYGYTF	TGTGCCAGCAGCCCGAACTTAGCTAACTATGGCTACACCTTC
TRBJ1-2	-	TRBV6-5	CASSYKGGYGYTF	TGTGCCAGCAGCTACAAAGGGGGCTATGGCTACACCTTC
TRBJ1-2	TRBD1	TRBV11-2	CASSRDRPYGYTF	TGTGCCAGCAGCCGGGACAGACCCTATGGCTACACCTTC
TRBJ1-5	-	TRBV6-1	CASSDVQSTQPQHF	TGTGCCAGCAGTGACGTACAGTCGACTCAGCCCCAGCATTTT
TRBJ2-7	TRBD1	TRBV25-1	CASRRTGSNEQYF	TGTGCCAGCAGACGGACAGGGAGCAACGAGCAGTACTTC
TRBJ2-3	-	TRBV6-6	CASSTDWLLGVDTQYF	TGTGCCAGCAGTACGGACTGGCTCCTTGGTGTCGATACGCAGTATTTT
TRBJ2-5	-	TRBV27	CASSLTGFGVETQYF	TGTGCCAGCAGCCTTACAGGGTTCGGGGTAGAGACCCAGTACTTC
TRBJ1-5	TRBD1	TRBV6-1	CASSGVLGTGVRQPQHF	TGTGCCAGCAGTGGTGTCCTTGGGACAGGGGTGCGTCAGCCCCAGCATTTT
TRBJ2-6	TRBD1	TRBV4-2	CASSPSADRRSGANVLTF	TGTGCCAGCAGCCCCTCGGCGGACAGGCGTTCTGGGGCCAACGTCCTGACTTTC
TRBJ1-6	TRBD1	TRBV7-2	CASSPLPGQNSPLHF	TGTGCCAGCAGCCCACTCCCGGGACAGAATTCACCCCTCCACTTT
TRBJ2-1	TRBD1	TRBV5-4	CASSLETGAYNEQFF	TGTGCCAGCAGCTTGGAGACAGGGGCCTACAATGAGCAGTTCTTC
TRBJ1-1	-	TRBV5-6	CASSQKQGTEAFF	TGTGCCAGCAGCCAAAAACAGGGAACTGAAGCTTTCTTT
TRBJ1-1	-	TRBV9	CASSYSVNTEAFF	TGTGCCAGCAGCTACAGTGTGAACACTGAAGCTTTCTTT
TRBJ1-3	-	TRBV7-8	CASSLVGRPSGNTIYF	TGTGCCAGCAGCTTAGTCGGCAGGCCCTCTGGAAACACCATATATTTT
TRBJ1-1	-	TRBV5-1	CASSLFREVATEAFF	TGCGCCAGCAGCTTGTTTCGGGAGGTGGCGACTGAAGCTTTCTTT
TRBJ1-4	TRBD1	TRBV7-9	CASRSGQGNEKLFF	TGTGCCAGCAGGAGTGGACAGGGTAATGAAAAACTGTTTTTT
TRBJ1-4	-	TRBV7-9	CASSLGGINEKLFF	TGTGCCAGCAGCTTAGGGGGCATTAATGAAAAACTGTTTTTT
TRBJ2-7	-	TRBV7-9	CASSPPSGAYYEQYF	TGTGCCAGCAGCCCCCCCTCAGGGGCTTACTACGAGCAGTACTTC
TRBJ2-7	TRBD1	TRBV7-2	CASSLAISTGGTPYEQYF	TGTGCCAGCAGCTTAGCAATATCGACAGGGGGGACCCCCTACGAGCAGTACTTC
TRBJ2-3	TRBD1	TRBV7-8	CASSLDRGRTDTQYF	TGTGCCAGCAGCTTAGACAGGGGGAGGACAGATACGCAGTATTTT
TRBJ1-4	-	TRBV2	CASRMTESNEKLFF	TGTGCCAGCAGGATGACAGAGTCTAATGAAAAACTGTTTTTT
TRBJ1-1	-	TRBV13	CASSLGRIWNTEAFF	TGTGCCAGCAGCTTAGGGAGAATATGGAACACTGAAGCTTTCTTT
TRBJ1-2	-	TRBV7-3	CASSLTGRGPSDGYTF	TGTGCCAGCAGCTTAACTGGGAGAGGGCCCAGCGACGGCTACACCTTC
TRBJ1-2	-	TRBV6-1	CASSDPGGYGYTF	TGTGCCAGCAGTGACCCGGGTGGGTATGGCTACACCTTC
TRBJ2-7	-	TRBV13	CASSYTQGGVAYEQYF	TGTGCCAGCAGCTACACTCAGGGGGGCGTCGCCTACGAGCAGTACTTC
TRBJ1-5	-	TRBV18	CASSPEEGGYGGNQPQHF	TGTGCCAGCTCACCAGAGGAGGGAGGATACGGAGGCAATCAGCCCCAGCATTTT
TRBJ2-7	-	TRBV7-2	CASSPDTARKYEQYF	TGTGCCAGCAGCCCGGACACGGCTAGGAAGTACGAGCAGTACTTC
TRBJ2-1	TRBD2	TRBV5-1	CASSVLADSYNEQFF	TGCGCCAGCAGCGTACTAGCGGACTCCTACAATGAGCAGTTCTTC
TRBJ1-6	TRBD1	TRBV11-2	CASSRSGTGYNSPLHF	TGTGCCAGCAGCCGCTCCGGGACAGGGTATAATTCACCCCTCCACTTT